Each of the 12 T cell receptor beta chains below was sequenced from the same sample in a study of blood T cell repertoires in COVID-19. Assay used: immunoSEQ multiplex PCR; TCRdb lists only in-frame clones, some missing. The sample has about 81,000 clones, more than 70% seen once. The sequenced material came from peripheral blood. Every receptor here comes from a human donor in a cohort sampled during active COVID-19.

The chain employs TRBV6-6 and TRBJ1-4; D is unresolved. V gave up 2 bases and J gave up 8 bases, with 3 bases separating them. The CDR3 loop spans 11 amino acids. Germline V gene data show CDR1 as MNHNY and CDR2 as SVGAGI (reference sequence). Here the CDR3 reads CASSYTEKLFF. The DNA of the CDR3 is TGTGCCAGCAGTTACACAGAAAAACTGTTTTTT.

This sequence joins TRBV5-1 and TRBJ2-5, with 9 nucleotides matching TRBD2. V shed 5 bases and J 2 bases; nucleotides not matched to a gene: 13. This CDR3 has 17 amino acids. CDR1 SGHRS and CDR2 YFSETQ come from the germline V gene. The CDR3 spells CASRMGPASGEQETQYF. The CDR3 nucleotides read TGCGCCAGCAGAATGGGGCCCGCTAGCGGGGAACAAGAGACCCAGTACTTC.

The CDR3 loop reads CASSPTPGAEAFF. CDR3 in DNA: TGTGCCAGCAGTCCGACTCCCGGAGCTGAAGCTTTCTTT. This chain links TRBV6-5 with TRBJ1-1; D not resolved. This CDR3 region has 13 residues. The V gene lost 5 bases and the J gene lost 6 bases, with 13 bases spanning the gap. The V gene's germline CDR1 is MNHEY and CDR2 SVGAGI.

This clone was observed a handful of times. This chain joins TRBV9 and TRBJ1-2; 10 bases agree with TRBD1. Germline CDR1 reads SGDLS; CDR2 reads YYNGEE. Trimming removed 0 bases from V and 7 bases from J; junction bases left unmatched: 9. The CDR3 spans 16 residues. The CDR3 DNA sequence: TGTGCCAGCAGCGTAGACCCTCAGACAGGGGGCTTTGGCTACACCTTC. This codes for CASSVDPQTGGFGYTF. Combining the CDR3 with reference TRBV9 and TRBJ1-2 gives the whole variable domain DSGVTQTPKHLITATGQRVTLRCSPRSGDLSVYWYQQSLDQGLQFLIQYYNGEERAKGNILERFSAQQFPDLHSELNLSSLELGDSALYFCASSVDPQTGGFGYTFGSGTRLTVV.

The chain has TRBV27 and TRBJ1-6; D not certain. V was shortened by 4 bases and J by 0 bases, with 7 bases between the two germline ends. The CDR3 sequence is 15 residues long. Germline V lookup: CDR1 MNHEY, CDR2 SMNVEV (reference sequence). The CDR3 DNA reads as TGTGCCAGCAGTTATCGGAGCTCCTATAATTCACCCCTCCACTTT. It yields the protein CASSYRSSYNSPLHF.

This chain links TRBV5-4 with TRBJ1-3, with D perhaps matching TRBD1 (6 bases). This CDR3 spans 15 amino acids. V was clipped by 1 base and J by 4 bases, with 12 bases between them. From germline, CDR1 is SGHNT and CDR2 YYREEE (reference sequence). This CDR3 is CASSLQGLGGNTIYF. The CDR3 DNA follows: TGTGCCAGCAGCTTGCAGGGGCTCGGGGGAAACACCATATATTTT.

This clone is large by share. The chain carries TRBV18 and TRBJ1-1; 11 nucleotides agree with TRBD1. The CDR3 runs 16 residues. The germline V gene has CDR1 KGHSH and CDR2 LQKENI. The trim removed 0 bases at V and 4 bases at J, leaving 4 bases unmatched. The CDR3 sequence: CASSPPDRGLGTEAFF. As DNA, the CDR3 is TGTGCCAGCTCACCACCGGACAGGGGGCTTGGCACTGAAGCTTTCTTT. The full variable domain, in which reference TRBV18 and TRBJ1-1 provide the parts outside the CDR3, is NAGVMQNPRHLVRRRGQEARLRCSPMKGHSHVYWYRQLPEEGLKFMVYLQKENIIDESGMPKERFSAEFPKEGPSILRIQQVVRGDSAAYFCASSPPDRGLGTEAFFGQGTRLTVV.

The CDR3 sequence is CASSIDRGGADTQYF. The DNA of the CDR3 is TGTGCCAGCAGCATAGACAGGGGAGGTGCAGATACGCAGTATTTT. The chain employs TRBV5-6 and TRBJ2-3; 8 positions agree with TRBD1. V was clipped by 4 bases and J by 4 bases; unmatched bases: 8. Germline V CDR1 and CDR2: SGHDT, YYEEEE. The CDR3 sequence is 15 residues long. Variable domain in full (rest from reference TRBV5-6 and TRBJ2-3): DAGVTQSPTHLIKTRGQQVTLRCSPKSGHDTVSWYQQALGQGPQFIFQYYEEEERQRGNFPDRFSGHQFPNYSSELNVNALLLGDSALYLCASSIDRGGADTQYFGPGTRLTVL.

CDR3: CAIKGSGGQETQYF. CDR3 nucleotide sequence: TGTGCCATCAAAGGGAGCGGGGGGCAAGAGACCCAGTACTTC. The gene calls are TRBV10-3 and TRBJ2-5; 9 bases line up with TRBD2. The CDR3 spans 14 residues. Per germline, CDR1 ENHRY and CDR2 SYGVKD. The V and J ends lost 7 bases and 2 bases, in that order; junction bases with no gene match: 5.

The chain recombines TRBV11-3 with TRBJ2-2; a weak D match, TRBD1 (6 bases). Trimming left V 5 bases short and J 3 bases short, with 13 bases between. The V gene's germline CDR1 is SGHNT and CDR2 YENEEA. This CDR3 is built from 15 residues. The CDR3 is CASSKGTLDTGELFF. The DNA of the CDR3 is TGTGCCAGCAGCAAGGGGACACTAGACACCGGGGAGCTGTTTTTT.

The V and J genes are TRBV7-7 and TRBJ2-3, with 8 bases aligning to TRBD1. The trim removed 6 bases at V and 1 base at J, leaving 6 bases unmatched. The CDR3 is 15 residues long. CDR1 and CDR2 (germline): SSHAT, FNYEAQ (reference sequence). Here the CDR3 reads CASSLTTGGTDTQYF. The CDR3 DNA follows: TGTGCCAGCAGTCTCACGACAGGGGGCACAGATACGCAGTATTTT.

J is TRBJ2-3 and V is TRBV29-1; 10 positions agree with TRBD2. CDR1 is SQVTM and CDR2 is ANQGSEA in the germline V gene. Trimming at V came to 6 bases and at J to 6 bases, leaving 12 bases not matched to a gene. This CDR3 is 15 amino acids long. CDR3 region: CSVLLSSGSDDTQYF. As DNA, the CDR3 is TGCAGCGTGCTCCTCTCTAGCGGGAGTGATGATACGCAGTATTTT.